This passage covers 2 T cell receptor beta chains from one sample sequenced in a study of cytomegalovirus exposure and HLA in healthy donors. Some clones are missing from TCRdb's copy, which holds only in-frame ones; the method was immunoSEQ multiplex PCR. The table records 200,000 to 300,000 clones, 86% of them present only once. The sequencing input was PBMCs. The receptors were gathered from a woman between 25 and 40 years old in good health and CMV-seropositive.

V gene TRBV2 combines with J gene TRBJ2-3; 7 bases map to TRBD2. V lost 8 bases and J lost 1; bases outside the gene matches: 12. Looked up from germline, CDR1 is SNHLY and CDR2 is FYNNEI. The CDR3 is 16 residues long. The CDR3 DNA sequence: TGTGCCAGCTCCAGATTGACTAGCTCTGGCACAGATACGCAGTATTTT. Translation: CASSRLTSSGTDTQYF.

The J gene is TRBJ2-1, the V gene TRBV19, with 7 bases that match TRBD1. CDR3 length: 16 residues. Germline assignment: CDR1 LNHDA and CDR2 SQIVND (reference sequence). The J segment lost 0 bases and the V segment lost 4 bases, leaving 6 bases of the junction unmatched. The CDR3 sequence: CASSNGRQGSYNEQFF. CDR3 in DNA: TGTGCCAGTAGTAATGGGCGACAGGGCTCCTACAATGAGCAGTTCTTC.